This T cell receptor (beta chain) was identified during a study of shared clonotypes between healthy human individuals. Germline CDR1 MDHEN, CDR2 SYDVKM. V lost 5 bases and J lost 8; bases outside the gene matches: 7. This CDR3 is built from 15 residues. Sequencing was performed with immunoSEQ multiplex PCR; in TCRdb, only in-frame clones are kept and a portion is missing. Of about 2.4 million clones listed, under 95% are singletons. This receptor was obtained from a man younger than 30 in good health. Some clones in this sample may be carry-over from other donors' samples. The J gene is TRBJ2-1, the V gene TRBV28, with 12 positions matching TRBD2. Sequencing was done on a sample of naive CD4+ T cells from PBMCs. Regarding subset: CD45RA+ positively selected. The CDR3 loop is CASSPLTSGRDEQFF. The CDR3, as DNA: TGTGCCAGCAGTCCCCTGACTAGCGGGAGAGATGAGCAGTTCTTC.